The source of this TCR beta chain is a study of human T cells and chemical hapten exposure. As for time point: pre-sensitization, week 0. Documented treatment: therapeutic diphenylcyclopropenone sensitization with weekly scalp DPC. The V and J ends lost 0 bases and 2 bases respectively, with 11 bases between them. Germline V gene data show CDR1 as DFQATT and CDR2 as SNEGSKA (reference sequence). This CDR3 region has 15 residues. MiXCR, applied by TCRdb to the RACE reads, yields one record per CDR3 protein. Of around 92,000 distinct CDR3 sequences listed, 10% to 13% were seen once; the top ten hold 3.1%. The sample holds a few counts of this clonotype.

The rearrangement joins TRBV20-1 to TRBJ1-5; TRBD1 is a possible D gene (5 bases). This receptor was taken from a woman between 55 and 75 years old with alopecia areata. Some clones in this sample may be carry-over from other donors' samples. Sample: whole blood, taken in connection with sensitization to the hapten diphenylcyclopropenone (DPC). The CDR3: CSARDAVGGNQPQHF. CDR3 nucleotides: TGCAGTGCTAGAGATGCCGTAGGGGGCAATCAGCCCCAGCATTTT.